Following are 29 T cell receptor beta chains from one sample sequenced in a study of blood T cell repertoires in COVID-19. TCRdb's copy holds only in-frame clones and misses some; the assay was immunoSEQ multiplex PCR. The sample carries just under 250,000 clones, approximately 83% recorded once. Sequencing was performed on peripheral blood. The source of these receptors is a woman aged 25 to 39 who had recovered from COVID-19.

This clone showed up just a few times. V gene TRBV5-4 combines with J gene TRBJ2-7; D perhaps matches TRBD2 (5 bases). CDR1 and CDR2 (germline): SGHNT, YYREEE (reference sequence). Trimming removed 0 bases from V and 7 bases from J, with 20 bases in between. The CDR3 totals 16 residues. This CDR3 is CASSLGAAGLLREQYF. CDR3 DNA sequence: TGTGCCAGCAGCTTGGGGGCGGCAGGACTCCTACGAGAGCAGTACTTC. Filled out from reference TRBV5-4 and TRBJ2-7, the complete variable domain reads ETGVTQSPTHLIKTRGQQVTLRCSSQSGHNTVSWYQQALGQGPQFIFQYYREEENGRGNFPPRFSGLQFPNYSSELNVNALELDDSALYLCASSLGAAGLLREQYFGPGTRLTVT.

The CDR3, as DNA: TGTGCTGCGGGGACAGTTAGCAATCAGCCCCAGCATTTT. Protein product: CAAGTVSNQPQHF. The V and J genes are TRBV19 and TRBJ1-5; 7 nucleotides line up with TRBD1. This CDR3 spans 13 amino acids. Germline CDR1 and CDR2: LNHDA and SQIVND (reference sequence).

The V and J genes are TRBV7-6 and TRBJ2-1; D is possibly TRBD2 (5 bases). The CDR3 sequence is 15 residues long. The germline V gene encodes CDR1 SGHVS and CDR2 FNYEAQ. Between the trimmed V and J ends, which lost 0 bases and 5 bases, there was a span of 11 bases. The CDR3 bases are TGTGCCAGCAGCTTAGCGGAGCGGTACGACAATGAGCAGTTCTTC. Translating it yields CASSLAERYDNEQFF.

This sequence joins TRBV7-3 and TRBJ2-1; D is undetermined. Germline CDR1 and CDR2: SGHTA and FQGTGA. The CDR3 extends over 13 amino acids. Deletions cut 6 bases from V and 6 bases from J, with 12 bases between. The CDR3 coding sequence is TGTGCCAGCAGTCCGACTGGTCTCAATGAGCAGTTCTTC. Its translation is CASSPTGLNEQFF.

The CDR3 loop is CASSVALAGGQETQYF. The CDR3 region has the DNA TGTGCCAGCAGCGTAGCCCTAGCGGGGGGCCAAGAGACCCAGTACTTC. V and J are TRBV9 and TRBJ2-5, with 11 positions matching TRBD2. The ends lost 0 bases at V and 1 base at J; junction bases unmatched: 2. Germline values: CDR1 SGDLS, CDR2 YYNGEE. This CDR3 region has 16 residues.

This sequence joins TRBV5-5 and TRBJ2-5; maybe TRBD1 (6 bases). The CDR3 totals 14 residues. V lost 1 base and J lost 2, with 9 bases in between. Germline V CDR1 and CDR2: SGHKS, YYEKEE (reference sequence). The CDR3 sequence is CASSLFGTQETQYF. The CDR3 DNA reads as TGTGCCAGCAGCTTGTTCGGGACACAAGAGACCCAGTACTTC.

The chain combines TRBV2 with TRBJ1-2, with 8 bases matching TRBD1. The CDR3 runs to 11 residues. The germline V gene encodes CDR1 SNHLY and CDR2 FYNNEI. Unmatched junction bases numbered 9, after V lost 8 bases and J lost 13 bases. The CDR3 DNA reads TGTGCCAGCCTCTTGGACAGGGTCCTCACCTTC. Protein: CASLLDRVLTF.

V gene TRBV4-2 combines with J gene TRBJ2-1; 10 nucleotides agree with TRBD2. The CDR3 is 16 amino acids. V was pared by 0 bases and J by 6 bases, with 5 bases of the junction left unmatched. Germline V lookup: CDR1 LGHNA, CDR2 YNFKEQ. The CDR3 protein is CASSQETSGVSNEQFF. CDR3 nucleotide sequence: TGTGCCAGCAGCCAAGAAACTAGCGGGGTTAGCAATGAGCAGTTCTTC.

The chain combines TRBV9 with TRBJ1-6; 10 bases fit TRBD1. After removal of 5 bases from V and 10 bases from J, the junction contained 9 bases not matched to a gene. The germline V gene has CDR1 SGDLS and CDR2 YYNGEE. The CDR3 has 15 amino acids. The CDR3 loop is CASSASDRGESPLHF. Here the CDR3 DNA reads TGTGCCAGCAGTGCTTCGGACAGGGGGGAATCACCCCTCCACTTT.

This clone was seen a single time. This chain joins TRBV6-2 or TRBV6-3 and TRBJ1-2; D is undetermined. CDR3 size: 14 residues. The V and J ends lost 0 bases and 3 bases respectively, with 8 bases between them. Germline CDR1 MNHEY, CDR2 SVGEGT. CDR3 bases: TGTGCCAGCAGTTACTCGGCCTTGGACTATGGCTACACCTTC. Residues: CASSYSALDYGYTF.

On this clone: This specimen includes other DNA sequences encoding the same CDR3. J is TRBJ1-5 and V is TRBV6-2 or TRBV6-3; 9 bases are a match to TRBD1. V lost 5 bases and J lost 1; bases outside the gene matches: 3. The germline CDR1 and CDR2 sequences are MNHEY and SVGEGT. The CDR3 consists of 15 residues. This chain's CDR3 is CASSTGTGSNQPQHF. Written as DNA, the CDR3 is TGTGCCAGCAGTACGGGGACAGGGAGCAATCAGCCCCAGCATTTT.

The chain couples TRBV30 to TRBJ2-1, with 8 bases lining up with TRBD2. Looked up from germline, CDR1 is GTSNPN and CDR2 is SVGIG (reference sequence). V shed 1 base and J 3 bases; nucleotides not matched to a gene: 5. The CDR3 spans 15 residues. The CDR3 region is CAWSGGGPSYNEQFF. The CDR3 DNA reads as TGTGCCTGGAGTGGCGGGGGGCCGAGCTACAATGAGCAGTTCTTC.

The chain recombines TRBV4-1 with TRBJ1-6; 7 bases are a match to TRBD1. The V and J ends lost 7 bases and 8 bases, in that order; junction bases with no gene match: 5. CDR1 and CDR2 (germline): MGHRA, YSYEKL. This CDR3 region has 13 residues. CDR3 loop: CASKGQNDSPLHF. The CDR3 DNA follows: TGCGCCAGCAAGGGACAGAACGATTCACCCCTCCACTTT.

The chain combines TRBV6-5 with TRBJ2-3; D may be TRBD2 (6 bases). The length of the CDR3 is 15 residues. CDR1 and CDR2 (germline): MNHEY, SVGAGI. Trimming removed 4 bases at V and 0 bases at J, with 11 bases between. CDR3 nucleotides: TGTGCCAGCAGTTTCCTGGGGGGAAGCACAGATACGCAGTATTTT. This sequence encodes CASSFLGGSTDTQYF.

The rearrangement joins TRBV19 to TRBJ1-2, with 12 bases identical to TRBD1. The V and J ends lost 0 bases and 7 bases, in that order; junction bases with no gene match: 3. The CDR3 contains 15 residues. Germline V gene data show CDR1 as LNHDA and CDR2 as SQIVND (reference sequence). Here the CDR3 DNA reads TGTGCCAGTAGTATAGATGGGACAGGGGGCCGTGGCTACACCTTC. It specifies CASSIDGTGGRGYTF.

The rearrangement links TRBV5-1 to TRBJ2-5; a weak D match, TRBD1 (5 bases). The CDR3 extends over 15 amino acids. Trimming removed 1 base from V and 4 bases from J, with 14 bases in between. The germline CDR1 and CDR2 sequences are SGHRS and YFSETQ. This CDR3 is CASSLSSRVGETQYF. The DNA of the CDR3 is TGCGCCAGCAGCTTGAGTTCCAGGGTAGGAGAGACCCAGTACTTC.

V is TRBV7-3 and J is TRBJ2-1; 9 bases agree with TRBD2. The trim removed 4 bases at V and 10 bases at J, leaving 11 bases unmatched. CDR1 is SGHTA, CDR2 FQGTGA, per germline. The CDR3 contains 15 residues. In DNA, the CDR3 is TGTGCCAGCAGCTCCGGGACTAGCCGCGAAGGGGAGCAGTTCTTC. Translated: CASSSGTSREGEQFF. The full variable domain, in which reference TRBV7-3 and TRBJ2-1 provide the parts outside the CDR3, is GAGVSQTPSNKVTEKGKYVELRCDPISGHTALYWYRQSLGQGPEFLIYFQGTGAADDSGLPNDRFFAVRPEGSVSTLKIQRTERGDSAVYLCASSSGTSREGEQFFGPGTRLTVL.

V usage is TRBV30 and J usage is TRBJ2-5; D may be TRBD2 (5 bases). CDR3 length: 14 residues. Looked up from germline, CDR1 is GTSNPN and CDR2 is SVGIG (reference sequence). Between the trimmed V and J ends, which lost 5 bases and 2 bases, there was a span of 15 bases. Here the CDR3 reads CAWGGPSGQETQYF. CDR3 nucleotides: TGTGCCTGGGGTGGGCCCTCGGGGCAAGAGACCCAGTACTTC. Using reference TRBV30 and TRBJ2-5 for the parts outside the CDR3, the full variable domain is SQTIHQWPATLVQPVGSPLSLECTVEGTSNPNLYWYRQAAGRGLQLLFYSVGIGQISSEVPQNLSASRPQDRQFILSSKKLLLSDSGFYLCAWGGPSGQETQYFGPGTRLLVL.

The genes are TRBV2 and TRBJ2-3, with 8 positions matching TRBD2. From germline, CDR1 is SNHLY and CDR2 FYNNEI. The CDR3 sequence is 15 residues long. V gave up 5 bases and J gave up 2 bases; unmatched junction bases: 6. The CDR3 reads CASSPWRGATDTQYF. For the CDR3, the DNA is TGTGCCAGCAGTCCGTGGCGGGGGGCCACAGATACGCAGTATTTT. Based on the CDR3 plus reference TRBV2 and TRBJ2-3, the full variable domain is EPEVTQTPSHQVTQMGQEVILRCVPISNHLYFYWYRQILGQKVEFLVSFYNNEISEKSEIFDDQFSVERPDGSNFTLKIRSTKLEDSAMYFCASSPWRGATDTQYFGPGTRLTVL.

The rearrangement uses TRBV5-1 and TRBJ2-2; D is perhaps TRBD2 (7 bases). In germline, CDR1 is SGHRS, CDR2 YFSETQ. Deletions cut 3 bases from V and 7 bases from J, with 19 bases between. This CDR3 contains 16 residues. CDR3 sequence (DNA): TGCGCCAGCAGCTCTCCCGGGGGGCCTTTTGGCGGGGAGCTGTTTTTT. As protein: CASSSPGGPFGGELFF.

The chain links TRBV14 to TRBJ1-2; perhaps TRBD1 as D (6 bases). This CDR3 has 14 residues. CDR1 and CDR2 from the germline V gene are SGHDN and FVKESK. Trimming removed 3 bases from V and 6 bases from J, with 14 bases in between. CDR3 coding DNA: TGTGCCAGCAGCCACAAGACCTACAGGGATGGCTACACCTTC. The encoded protein is CASSHKTYRDGYTF.

This chain connects TRBV3-1 (or the pseudogene TRBV3-2) to TRBJ2-7, with D possibly TRBD1 on 6 matching bases. The V end lost 3 bases, the J end lost 0 bases, and 12 bases lay between the germline ends. The CDR3 totals 15 residues. Germline CDR1 LGHDT, CDR2 YNNKEL (reference sequence). The CDR3 DNA is TGTGCCAGCAGCCAGTTGGGACACTTCTCCTACGAGCAGTACTTC. Translation: CASSQLGHFSYEQYF.

This clone was seen once. This chain connects TRBV25-1 to TRBJ2-3; 10 bases are a match to TRBD2. Germline V CDR1 and CDR2: MGHDK, SYGVNS. After removal of 3 bases from V and 2 bases from J, the junction contained 5 bases not matched to a gene. This CDR3 has 16 amino acids. The DNA for the CDR3 is TGTGCCAGCAGTGAGGTAGCGGGGGGCCACACAGATACGCAGTATTTT. Translating gives CASSEVAGGHTDTQYF.

The rearrangement links TRBV5-1 to TRBJ1-1; maybe TRBD1 (5 bases). The CDR3 covers 12 residues. Germline V gives CDR1 SGHRS, CDR2 YFSETQ. The germline V and J ends were trimmed by 5 bases and 5 bases, with 10 bases remaining between them. In nucleotides, the CDR3 is TGCGCCAGCAGAGACAGAGCAACTGAAGCTTTCTTT. This translates into CASRDRATEAFF.

This chain uses TRBV6-1 with TRBJ2-3, with D possibly being TRBD1 (5 bases). The CDR3 consists of 14 residues. CDR1 MNHNS and CDR2 SASEGT come from the germline V gene. The V gene lost 3 bases and the J gene lost 2 bases, with 9 bases spanning the gap. CDR3 sequence: CASSDRVHTDTQYF. DNA for the CDR3: TGTGCCAGCAGTGACAGGGTACACACAGATACGCAGTATTTT.

The CDR3 DNA sequence: TGTGCCAGTAGTACAATCTTCGGACAACCAGGGGGCAATGAGCAGTTCTTC. Translated, it gives CASSTIFGQPGGNEQFF. V gene TRBV19 combines with J gene TRBJ2-1, with 7 bases identical to TRBD1. The CDR3 runs to 17 residues. J lost 6 bases, V lost 4 bases, and 15 bases had no gene match. Germline V gene data show CDR1 as LNHDA and CDR2 as SQIVND (reference sequence).

V and J are TRBV19 and TRBJ2-1; no definite D call. CDR1 is LNHDA, CDR2 SQIVND, per germline (reference sequence). The CDR3 has 13 residues. Trimming shortened V by 1 base and J by 9 bases, and 10 bases separated the two germline ends. The CDR3, as DNA: TGTGCCAGTAGTATAGCCCCCGCGAGTGAGCAGTTCTTC. It specifies CASSIAPASEQFF.

The rearrangement links TRBV9 to TRBJ2-7; TRBD1 aligns across 9 bases. CDR1 SGDLS and CDR2 YYNGEE come from the germline V gene. V shed 0 bases and J 6 bases; nucleotides not matched to a gene: 13. This CDR3 spans 17 amino acids. CDR3 sequence reads: CASSVAPWGGQGGEQYF. The CDR3 coding sequence is TGTGCCAGCAGCGTAGCCCCATGGGGGGGACAGGGTGGCGAGCAGTACTTC. Full variable domain (remainder filled in from reference TRBV9 and TRBJ2-7): DSGVTQTPKHLITATGQRVTLRCSPRSGDLSVYWYQQSLDQGLQFLIQYYNGEERAKGNILERFSAQQFPDLHSELNLSSLELGDSALYFCASSVAPWGGQGGEQYFGPGTRLTVT.

This rearrangement joins TRBV19 to TRBJ2-6, with 9 positions matching TRBD1. The V gene end was trimmed by 11 bases and the J gene end by 1 base; junction bases not matched to a gene: 18. The V gene's germline CDR1 is LNHDA and CDR2 SQIVND (reference sequence). The CDR3 has 19 residues. CDR3 amino acids: CASSLPAGQGRSGANVLTF. As DNA, the CDR3 is TGTGCCTCGTCCCTTCCGGCGGGACAGGGCCGATCTGGGGCCAACGTCCTGACTTTC.